This T cell receptor (beta chain) stems from a study of cytomegalovirus exposure and HLA in healthy donors. V gave up 8 bases and J gave up 4 bases, with 15 bases separating them. Germline CDR1 MDHEN, CDR2 SYDVKM. This CDR3 contains 14 residues. Amplification used 60 Vbeta primers and 13 Jbeta primers. Clones were sequenced by immunoSEQ multiplex PCR, and TCRdb holds only the in-frame ones, with some missing. The sample consists of 120,000 or so clones, roughly 80% of them appearing once. The V gene is TRBV28, the J gene TRBJ2-1; D may be TRBD2 (6 bases). The sample consisted of PBMCs. The clonotype comes from a young man in good health and CMV-seropositive. CDR3 in amino acids: CASGERVTYNEQFF. DNA for the CDR3: TGTGCCAGCGGCGAGCGGGTTACTTACAATGAGCAGTTCTTC.